This TCR beta chain comes out of a study of control samples from healthy donors and cancer patients. Some clones are missing from TCRdb's copy, which holds only in-frame ones; the method was immunoSEQ multiplex PCR. The sample carries 150,000 to 200,000 clones, approximately 93% recorded once. The CDR3 is 18 amino acids. Germline V gives CDR1 LNHNV, CDR2 YYDKDF (reference sequence). The junction had 8 bases not matched to a gene; V was cut back by 3 bases and J by 0 bases. The rearrangement links TRBV15 to TRBJ2-6; 7 positions match TRBD1. Sequencing input: blood. The TCR sequence derives from a woman aged 40 to 50 in good health. The CDR3 protein is CATSSDTGEFSGANVLTF. The CDR3 bases are TGTGCCACCAGCAGTGACACAGGGGAATTCTCTGGGGCCAACGTCCTGACTTTC.